A selection of T cell receptor beta chains follows, all from one sample in a study of control samples from healthy donors and cancer patients. Sequenced by immunoSEQ multiplex PCR; TCRdb stores in-frame clones only, minus some. The sample lists 130,000 or so clones; under 90% were seen once. Sequencing was performed on PBMCs. The receptor set was obtained from a man over 45 with head and neck cancer. CDR3s include the opening cysteine and the closing phenylalanine or tryptophan.

j_call v_call cdr3_aa
TRBJ2-3 TRBV3-1/TRBV3-2 CASSQDGQLTQYF
TRBJ2-1 TRBV30 CAWSSRVLTKEQFF
TRBJ2-3 TRBV3-1/TRBV3-2 CASSVPSGRGTDTQYF
TRBJ1-2 TRBV6-1 CASSERDYGYTF
TRBJ2-1 TRBV12-3/TRBV12-4 CASGGNEQFF
TRBJ2-7 TRBV28 CASSLSRPQSYEQYF
TRBJ2-4 TRBV9 CASSATGHIQYF
TRBJ2-1 TRBV15 CATSRGAGGHEQFF
TRBJ1-6 TRBV21-1 CASSIAGLWNSPLHF
TRBJ1-5 TRBV28 CASSFGSQPQHF
TRBJ1-5 TRBV18 CASSPPAGVDGNQPQHF
TRBJ2-3 TRBV7-2 CASSLGARGVTDTQYF
TRBJ1-1 TRBV10-3 CAIRRGYDTEAFF
TRBJ2-7 TRBV28 CASSLKPGNYEQYF
TRBJ1-2 TRBV6-5 CASSYRGYGYTF
TRBJ1-5 TRBV2 CASRGTGNQPQHF
TRBJ2-1 TRBV12-3/TRBV12-4 CASSSYPYRGQFF
TRBJ1-6 TRBV7-2 CASSRQGTAYNSPLHF
TRBJ1-1 TRBV20-1 CSGAFGRAFF
TRBJ2-3 TRBV27 CASSSLAGVGTDTQYF
TRBJ2-1 TRBV29-1 CSGRPRSYNEQFF
TRBJ2-4 TRBV7-9 CASSEPTGLAKNIQYF
TRBJ2-7 TRBV10-1 CASEVSDSSYEQYF
TRBJ1-4 TRBV19 CASKDAILYEKLFF
TRBJ1-6 TRBV6-4 CASTREGGSPLHF
TRBJ1-1 TRBV4-1 CASSLTANTEAFF
TRBJ2-4 TRBV11-2 CASSLESQTIQYF
TRBJ1-5 TRBV5-5 CASSFEGNQPQHF
TRBJ2-2 TRBV6-5 CASSYGDRVDTGELFF
TRBJ1-1 TRBV9 CASSVTQDRGMAFF
TRBJ2-7 TRBV25-1 CASSESRVEQYF
TRBJ1-5 TRBV7-9 CASSLAQDQPQHF
TRBJ1-2 TRBV7-9 CASSFGGGQVGYGYTF
TRBJ2-3 TRBV24-1 CATSDLGGTSTDTQYF
TRBJ2-4 TRBV30 CAWSTGTVGSVIQYF
TRBJ1-5 TRBV7-2 CASSWGGSDQPQHF
TRBJ1-1 TRBV19 CASSINTSPDTEAFF